A selection of T cell receptor beta chains follows, all from one sample in a study of T cell responses to AZD1222 COVID-19 vaccine. The protocol was immunoSEQ multiplex PCR, while the TCRdb copy is restricted to in-frame clones and leaves out a portion. The data contain some 140,000 clones, approximately 92% of them seen just once; the ten biggest clones take up approximately 7%. This material consisted of peripheral blood, taken 28 days after the second AZD1222 dose. These receptors were collected from an adult who received the AZD1222 COVID-19 vaccine. CDR3s leave out the opening cysteine and the closing phenylalanine or tryptophan. D genes are given only for firm matches.

len: 15
d_gene: -
v_gene: TRBV4-1
CDR3aa: ASSQDFPRGSQDTQY

len: 13
d_gene: -
v_gene: TRBV5-1
CDR3aa: ASSLGGALGEKLF

len: 10
d_gene: -
v_gene: TRBV30
CDR3aa: AWSRENSPLH

len: 12
d_gene: -
v_gene: TRBV27
CDR3aa: ASKSVTENTEAF

len: 16
d_gene: TRBD2
v_gene: TRBV28
CDR3aa: ASSLFGLAGGSPRTQY

len: 12
d_gene: -
v_gene: TRBV6-5
CDR3aa: ASTAGPFNSPLH

len: 12
d_gene: TRBD1
v_gene: TRBV6-5
CDR3aa: ATLNPGQGSGYT

len: 13
d_gene: TRBD2
v_gene: TRBV5-5
CDR3aa: ASSVTGTRLETQY

len: 13
d_gene: -
v_gene: TRBV6-2/TRBV6-3
CDR3aa: ASSSTVLNTGELF

len: 9
d_gene: -
v_gene: TRBV5-5
CDR3aa: ASSLTYEQY

len: 12
d_gene: -
v_gene: TRBV2
CDR3aa: ASSEGGGYTEAF

len: 13
d_gene: -
v_gene: TRBV28
CDR3aa: ASNAGGESNQPQH

len: 12
d_gene: -
v_gene: TRBV5-1
CDR3aa: ASSNIQGGETQY

len: 13
d_gene: TRBD1
v_gene: TRBV30
CDR3aa: AWGTGGTTNEKLF

len: 10
d_gene: -
v_gene: TRBV9
CDR3aa: ASSVASDTQY

len: 11
d_gene: -
v_gene: TRBV27
CDR3aa: ASSYQIGTEAF

len: 13
d_gene: -
v_gene: TRBV3-1/TRBV3-2
CDR3aa: ASSQGADRVYGYT

len: 9
d_gene: -
v_gene: TRBV11-2
CDR3aa: ASNNGVEQY

len: 14
d_gene: -
v_gene: TRBV7-3
CDR3aa: ASSPSGPPNKHTQY

len: 15
d_gene: -
v_gene: TRBV19
CDR3aa: ASSLFGRGWNNQPQH

len: 13
d_gene: TRBD2
v_gene: TRBV5-4
CDR3aa: ASSLISGGTDTQY

len: 10
d_gene: -
v_gene: TRBV2
CDR3aa: ASGNSEETQY

len: 14
d_gene: -
v_gene: TRBV11-2
CDR3aa: ASSLRGQTYNSPLH

len: 14
d_gene: TRBD2
v_gene: TRBV3-1/TRBV3-2
CDR3aa: ASARWTSGRQETQY

len: 12
d_gene: -
v_gene: TRBV6-2/TRBV6-3
CDR3aa: ASSYVSGTDTQY

len: 11
d_gene: -
v_gene: TRBV12-3/TRBV12-4
CDR3aa: ASSLAGGQPQH

len: 10
d_gene: TRBD1
v_gene: TRBV2
CDR3aa: ASSDGTAEAF

len: 15
d_gene: -
v_gene: TRBV1
CDR3aa: TTNSGTDAISNQPQH

len: 13
d_gene: TRBD2
v_gene: TRBV10-3
CDR3aa: AISPGTREAYEQY

len: 14
d_gene: TRBD1
v_gene: TRBV5-1
CDR3aa: ASSRYGQEVGHGYT

len: 14
d_gene: -
v_gene: TRBV6-6
CDR3aa: ASSYRPETSNQPQH

len: 14
d_gene: TRBD1
v_gene: TRBV11-3
CDR3aa: ASSLEQGADNSPLH

len: 13
d_gene: TRBD2
v_gene: TRBV3-1/TRBV3-2
CDR3aa: ASSPLLAGPPKQY

len: 14
d_gene: -
v_gene: TRBV4-3
CDR3aa: ASSKGVAPSTDTQY

len: 13
d_gene: -
v_gene: TRBV14
CDR3aa: ASSQPGSSYNEQF

len: 13
d_gene: TRBD2
v_gene: TRBV18
CDR3aa: ASSRLSGVTDTQY

len: 14
d_gene: -
v_gene: TRBV3-1/TRBV3-2
CDR3aa: ASSHDSSSYNSPLH

len: 13
d_gene: TRBD1
v_gene: TRBV2
CDR3aa: ASRQGTGYNYGYT

len: 13
d_gene: -
v_gene: TRBV3-1/TRBV3-2
CDR3aa: ASSQGQGRDSPLH

len: 14
d_gene: -
v_gene: TRBV6-1
CDR3aa: ASSGQSVPRAYGYT

len: 11
d_gene: -
v_gene: TRBV6-4
CDR3aa: ASRAGIGSEAF

len: 11
d_gene: -
v_gene: TRBV19
CDR3aa: ASSAPGNTEAF

len: 17
d_gene: TRBD1
v_gene: TRBV6-2/TRBV6-3
CDR3aa: ASSSLDGTGDYYLQPQH

len: 12
d_gene: -
v_gene: TRBV5-1
CDR3aa: ASTPQGTGDTQY

len: 11
d_gene: -
v_gene: TRBV5-4
CDR3aa: ASSLAPGDEQF

len: 9
d_gene: -
v_gene: TRBV14
CDR3aa: ASSPGNTIY

len: 11
d_gene: -
v_gene: TRBV7-2
CDR3aa: ASSANGREPQH

len: 12
d_gene: -
v_gene: TRBV7-9
CDR3aa: ASSLLTGGSEAF

len: 16
d_gene: TRBD1
v_gene: TRBV19
CDR3aa: ASTHLNGQGDPTDTQY

len: 14
d_gene: -
v_gene: TRBV11-2
CDR3aa: ASSLLRGLTGNTIY

len: 13
d_gene: TRBD1
v_gene: TRBV18
CDR3aa: ASSPPDRAGNTIY

len: 9
d_gene: -
v_gene: TRBV28
CDR3aa: ASAEGHGYT

len: 11
d_gene: -
v_gene: TRBV7-8
CDR3aa: ASSLTANYGYT

len: 13
d_gene: TRBD2
v_gene: TRBV14
CDR3aa: ASSLTSGGADTQY

len: 14
d_gene: TRBD2
v_gene: TRBV28
CDR3aa: ASSSGAGGNTGELF

len: 14
d_gene: -
v_gene: TRBV27
CDR3aa: ASSSARGPKYNEQF

len: 10
d_gene: -
v_gene: TRBV30
CDR3aa: AWSVQGYEQY